This T cell receptor (beta chain) was sequenced in a study of human T cells and chemical hapten exposure. For the study at large: Among samples, TCR yields varied mainly because of small differences in pooled library volume. Study-wide results and limits: No shift was seen in TCRs above 1 in 1000 frequency with DPC sensitization.

This clonotype has at least ten counts. The antigen is not known. Time point described: healthy volunteer bleed at 2 weeks. The authors' total RNA extraction used unfractionated whole blood. CDR1 is SGHAT, CDR2 FQNNGV, per germline. V was cut by 4 bases and J by 2 bases, with 15 bases left in between. The CDR3 runs 15 residues. Individual cDNA molecules each carried unique molecular identifiers attached by the library. Original analysis: With a range of roughly 20,000 to 750,000, the median per sample was roughly 97,000 TCRs. In TCRdb, the RACE reads were re-called with MiXCR into one record per CDR3 protein. TCRdb's processing, not the study's, gives the V and J calls here. The sample holds some 50,000 distinct CDR3 sequences, 4.3% seen once.

The receptor was isolated from a female donor in good health. Some clones in this sample may be carry-over from other donors' samples. Sequenced: whole blood. The chain joins TRBV11-2 to TRBJ2-7; D is perhaps TRBD1 (6 bases). Here the CDR3 reads CASSSLQGKAYEQYF. The CDR3 nucleotides read TGTGCCAGCAGCTCTCTACAGGGAAAAGCCTACGAGCAGTACTTC.